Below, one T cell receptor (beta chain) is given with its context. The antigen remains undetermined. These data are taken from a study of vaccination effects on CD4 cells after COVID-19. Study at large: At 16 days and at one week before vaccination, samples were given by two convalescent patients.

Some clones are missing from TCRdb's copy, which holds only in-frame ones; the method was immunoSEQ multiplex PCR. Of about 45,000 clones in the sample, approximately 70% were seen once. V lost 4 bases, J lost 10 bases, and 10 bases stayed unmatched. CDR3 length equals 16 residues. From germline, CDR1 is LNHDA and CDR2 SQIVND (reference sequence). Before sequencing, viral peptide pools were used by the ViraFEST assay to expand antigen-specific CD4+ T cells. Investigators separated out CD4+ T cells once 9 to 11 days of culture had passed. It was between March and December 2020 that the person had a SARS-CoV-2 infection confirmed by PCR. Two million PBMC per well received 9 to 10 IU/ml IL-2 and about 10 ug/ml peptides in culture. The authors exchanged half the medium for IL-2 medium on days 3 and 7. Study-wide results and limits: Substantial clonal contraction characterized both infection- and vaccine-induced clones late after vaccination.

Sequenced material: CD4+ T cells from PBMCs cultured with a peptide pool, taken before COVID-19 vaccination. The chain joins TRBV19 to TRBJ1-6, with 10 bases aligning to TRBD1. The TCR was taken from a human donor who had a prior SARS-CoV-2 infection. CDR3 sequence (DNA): TGTGCCAGTAGTAGTCTGAGGGGGACAGGGGTCTCACCCCTCCACTTT. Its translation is CASSSLRGTGVSPLHF. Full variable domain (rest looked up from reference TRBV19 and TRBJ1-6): DGGITQSPKYLFRKEGQNVTLSCEQNLNHDAMYWYRQDPGQGLRLIYYSQIVNDFQKGDIAEGYSVSREKKESFPLTVTSAQKNPTAFYLCASSSLRGTGVSPLHFGNGTRLTVT.